This entry lists 12 T cell receptor beta chains sequenced from one sample in a study of blood T cell repertoires in COVID-19. TCRdb's table, derived via immunoSEQ multiplex PCR, lists solely in-frame clones and lacks some. In the table there are some 490,000 clones, about 88% of which are singletons. Sequences were obtained from PBMCs or T cells enriched from blood (not recorded which). The receptors were gathered from a woman aged 55-69 years who had recovered from COVID-19.

The rearrangement uses TRBV5-1 and TRBJ1-2; D is unclear. This CDR3 has 14 amino acids. V was clipped by 0 bases and J by 2 bases, with 8 bases between them. The germline CDR1 and CDR2 sequences are SGHRS and YFSETQ. For the CDR3, the DNA is TGCGCCAGCAGCTTGGTGTCCCAGAACTATGGCTACACCTTC. Translation gives CASSLVSQNYGYTF.

This clone was detected only once. This rearrangement joins TRBV5-6 to TRBJ1-1, with 8 bases that match TRBD1. The CDR3 length is 14 residues. Germline CDR1 and CDR2: SGHDT and YYEEEE. Trimming at V came to 4 bases and at J to 8 bases, leaving 10 bases not matched to a gene. In DNA form, the CDR3 reads TGTGCCAGCAGCCCCTCGGACAGGGAGTCGGAAGCTTTCTTT. Residues: CASSPSDRESEAFF.

V gene TRBV12-3 or TRBV12-4 combines with J gene TRBJ2-7; D perhaps matches TRBD1 (5 bases). The CDR3 spans 12 residues. V was shortened by 7 bases and J by 4 bases, with 11 bases between the two germline ends. CDR3 sequence (DNA): TGTGCCAGCACTATTCGACAGTACGAGCAGTACGTC. It encodes CASTIRQYEQYV.

This clone has a single count. This specimen includes other DNA sequences encoding the same CDR3. The chain employs TRBV3-1 (or the pseudogene TRBV3-2) and TRBJ2-2, with TRBD1 matching 8 bases. V lost 4 bases, J lost 5 bases, and 6 bases stayed unmatched. Germline V gene lookup returns CDR1 LGHDT and CDR2 YNNKEL (reference sequence). The CDR3 loop spans 15 amino acids. CDR3 loop: CASSPRDRSTGELFF. As DNA, the CDR3 is TGTGCCAGCAGCCCAAGGGACAGGTCTACCGGGGAGCTGTTTTTT.

This chain joins TRBV3-1 (or the pseudogene TRBV3-2) and TRBJ1-2; unclear D gene. This CDR3 comprises 13 residues. The germline gives CDR1 LGHDT, CDR2 YNNKEL (reference sequence). The germline V and J ends were trimmed by 10 bases and 7 bases, with 19 bases remaining between them. The CDR3 is CATRRSSEGGYTF. The DNA for the CDR3 is TGTGCCACCCGGAGGTCGAGTGAAGGTGGCTACACCTTC.

The V gene is TRBV7-2, the J gene TRBJ2-7; tentatively, D is TRBD2 (5 bases). Trimming shortened V by 3 bases and J by 3 bases, and 12 bases separated the two germline ends. CDR3 length equals 14 residues. The germline V gene encodes CDR1 SGHTA and CDR2 FQGNSA. CDR3 residues: CASSFEGVGYEQYV. The CDR3 DNA reads as TGTGCCAGCAGCTTTGAGGGTGTGGGCTACGAGCAGTACGTC.

CDR3 bases: TGTGCCACCAGTCGAGGTTTCAATCAGCCCCAGCATTTT. This sequence encodes CATSRGFNQPQHF. The chain is built from TRBV24-1 and TRBJ1-5; the D is unclear. The ends were cut back, 6 bases at V and 3 bases at J, with 8 bases in the middle. The germline gives CDR1 KGHDR, CDR2 SFDVKD. This CDR3 is built from 13 residues.

The J gene is TRBJ2-2, the V gene TRBV2, with D perhaps matching TRBD1 (6 bases). V lost 5 bases, J lost 1 base, and 11 bases lay in between. CDR1 is SNHLY and CDR2 is FYNNEI in the germline V gene. This CDR3 has 15 residues. CDR3 sequence: CASSSGDGNTGELFF. CDR3 in DNA: TGTGCCAGCAGTTCAGGGGACGGGAACACCGGGGAGCTGTTTTTT.

The rearrangement links TRBV10-2 to TRBJ2-1; no clear D. Trimming cost V 3 bases and J 4 bases, with 10 bases left between them. This CDR3 comprises 14 residues. The germline CDR1 and CDR2 sequences are WSHSY and SAAADI. The CDR3 DNA follows: TGCGCCAGCAGTGAAATAGTCCCGTACAATGAGCAGTTCTTC. Translating it yields CASSEIVPYNEQFF.

The rearrangement links TRBV7-2 to TRBJ1-4, with D hard to call. This CDR3 has 13 residues. Trimming pared 2 bases from V and 6 bases from J, leaving 7 bases between. Looked up from germline, CDR1 is SGHTA and CDR2 is FQGNSA. This chain's CDR3 is CASSLTRDEKLFF. For the CDR3, the DNA is TGTGCCAGCAGCTTAACTAGAGATGAAAAACTGTTTTTT.

The CDR3 region is CASAQGVNTDTQYF. The CDR3 coding sequence is TGCGCCAGCGCACAGGGGGTGAACACAGATACGCAGTATTTT. The chain employs TRBV10-1 and TRBJ2-3; 8 positions match TRBD1. The germline V gene has CDR1 WNHNN and CDR2 SYGVQD (reference sequence). J lost 2 bases, V lost 8 bases, and 6 bases had no gene match. There are 14 residues in the CDR3.

This clone was seen once. The rearrangement uses TRBV11-2 and TRBJ2-7; the match to TRBD1 covers 7 bases. With V trimmed by 5 bases and J by 1 base, 5 bases remained unmatched. CDR3 size: 14 residues. Germline V CDR1 and CDR2: SGHAT, FQNNGV. In DNA, the CDR3 is TGTGCCAGCAGCCTCCTACAGGGGTCCTACGAGCAGTACGTC. It codes for CASSLLQGSYEQYV.